The 2 T cell receptor beta chains below were found in one sample sequenced in a study of beta chain features in type 1 diabetes. Findings and caveats of the study: When Type 1 diabetes patients were examined, their TCRB CDR3s proved moderately but significantly shorter in all four CD4+ subsets.

All of the isolated RNA was reverse transcribed, so expressed TCRB transcripts were sequenced. Repertoires were generated with immunoSEQ multiplex PCR, while TCRdb's copy carries only in-frame clones and drops some. The sample has around 100,000 clones, approximately 30% seen once. The antigens of these receptors remain unknown. The specimen was central memory CD4+ T cells from blood. All receptors come from a woman between 18 and 30 years old with type 1 diabetes.

The V call is TRBV27, the J call TRBJ2-7; TRBD1 agrees at 8 bases. The V gene's germline CDR1 is MNHEY and CDR2 SMNVEV (reference sequence). The CDR3 is 12 amino acids. J lost 6 bases, V lost 3 bases, and 1 base had no gene match. CDR3 region: CASSFTGGEQYF. CDR3 nucleotides: TGTGCCAGCAGTTTCACAGGGGGCGAGCAGTACTTC.

The sample holds a few counts of this clone. The chain joins TRBV30 to TRBJ2-3; 7 bases map to TRBD1. With 2 bases clipped from V and 4 bases from J, the junction kept 12 bases outside the gene matches. CDR3 length: 16 amino acids. Germline V CDR1 and CDR2: GTSNPN, SVGIG (reference sequence). The CDR3 coding sequence is TGTGCCTGGAGTCCACAGGAGAGGGGGCGCCCAGATACGCAGTATTTT. Encoded protein: CAWSPQERGRPDTQYF. Using reference TRBV30 and TRBJ2-3 for the parts outside the CDR3, the full variable domain is SQTIHQWPATLVQPVGSPLSLECTVEGTSNPNLYWYRQAAGRGLQLLFYSVGIGQISSEVPQNLSASRPQDRQFILSSKKLLLSDSGFYLCAWSPQERGRPDTQYFGPGTRLTVL.